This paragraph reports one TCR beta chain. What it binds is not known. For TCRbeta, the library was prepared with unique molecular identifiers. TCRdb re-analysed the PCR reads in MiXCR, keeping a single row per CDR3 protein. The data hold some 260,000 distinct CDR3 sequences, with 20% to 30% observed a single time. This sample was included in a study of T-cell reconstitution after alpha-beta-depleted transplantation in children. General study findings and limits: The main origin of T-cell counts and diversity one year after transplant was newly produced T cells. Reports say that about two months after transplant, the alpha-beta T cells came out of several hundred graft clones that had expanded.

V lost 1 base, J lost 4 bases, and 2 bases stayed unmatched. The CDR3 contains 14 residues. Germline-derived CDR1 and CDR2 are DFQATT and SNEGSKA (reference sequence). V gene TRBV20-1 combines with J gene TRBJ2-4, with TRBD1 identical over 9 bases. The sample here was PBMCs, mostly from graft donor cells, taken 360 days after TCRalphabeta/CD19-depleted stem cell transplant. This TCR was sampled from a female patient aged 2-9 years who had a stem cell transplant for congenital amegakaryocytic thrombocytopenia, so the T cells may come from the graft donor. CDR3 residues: CSARGTGEKNIQYF. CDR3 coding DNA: TGCAGTGCTAGAGGGACAGGGGAAAAAAACATTCAGTACTTC.